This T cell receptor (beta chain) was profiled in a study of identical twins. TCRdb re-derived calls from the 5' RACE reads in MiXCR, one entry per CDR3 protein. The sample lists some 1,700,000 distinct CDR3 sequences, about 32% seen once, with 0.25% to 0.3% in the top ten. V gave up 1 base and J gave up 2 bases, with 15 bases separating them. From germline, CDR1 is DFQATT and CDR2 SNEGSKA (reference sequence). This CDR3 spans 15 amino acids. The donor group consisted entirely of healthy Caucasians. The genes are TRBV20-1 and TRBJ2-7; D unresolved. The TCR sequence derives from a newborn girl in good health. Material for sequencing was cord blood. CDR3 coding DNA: TGCAGTGCTAGAGCTTTTGAGCCTCTTACCTACGAGCAGTACTTC. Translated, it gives CSARAFEPLTYEQYF.